Presented here are 7 T cell receptor beta chains from one specimen sequenced in a study of CD8 T cells in ankylosing spondylitis. From the 5' RACE reads, TCRdb called clonotypes with MiXCR, one entry per CDR3 protein. The sample lists around 430,000 distinct CDR3 sequences, over 15% occurring once. Study-wide findings and caveats: Ankylosing spondylitis blood appeared to be characterized by a TCR beta motif of roughly eight highly homologous variants.

No cognate antigen is known for these TCRs. The sample consisted of blood, either unsorted or a sorted T cell fraction (not recorded which). These receptors were obtained from a male donor with ankylosing spondylitis.

The V and J genes are TRBV7-2 and TRBJ1-1; D unclear. The CDR3 covers 15 residues. Germline V gene data show CDR1 as SGHTA and CDR2 as FQGNSA. The V end was cut by 1 base, the J end by 1 base, with 10 bases between. DNA of the CDR3: TGTGCCAGCAGCTTAGTGGGTAATGCGAACACTGAAGCTTTCTTT. Translation: CASSLVGNANTEAFF.

This clonotype showed up just a few times. The rearrangement joins TRBV12-3 or TRBV12-4 to TRBJ1-3; no clear D gene. The CDR3 extends over 15 amino acids. Trimming took off 0 bases at V and 2 bases at J, with 8 bases between the two ends. The chain's CDR3 is CASSLAGKPGNTIYF. For the CDR3, the DNA is TGTGCCAGCAGTTTAGCAGGGAAGCCTGGAAACACCATATATTTT.

This chain uses TRBV7-2 with TRBJ2-1; D gene ambiguous. Germline V lookup: CDR1 SGHTA, CDR2 FQGNSA. CDR3 size: 13 residues. The V gene lost 1 base and the J gene lost 9 bases, with 10 bases spanning the gap. CDR3 DNA sequence: TGTGCCAGCAGCTTAGGATTGAGAGGTGAGCAGTTCTTC. It specifies CASSLGLRGEQFF.

The chain joins TRBV27 to TRBJ2-7, with 9 bases aligning to TRBD1. Per germline, CDR1 MNHEY and CDR2 SMNVEV (reference sequence). V lost 1 base, J lost 4 bases, and 17 bases stayed unmatched. This CDR3 is 19 amino acids long. CDR3 protein: CASSLWDRVIFRLNYEQYF. The CDR3 coding sequence is TGTGCCAGCAGTTTATGGGACAGGGTAATTTTCCGATTAAATTACGAGCAGTACTTC.

V usage is TRBV20-1 and J usage is TRBJ2-1; TRBD2 agrees at 7 bases. The trim removed 6 bases at V and 1 base at J, leaving 6 bases unmatched. The V gene's germline CDR1 is DFQATT and CDR2 SNEGSKA (reference sequence). The CDR3 is 14 residues long. For the CDR3, the DNA is TGCAGTGCCGTGACTAGCAGGTCCTACAATGAGCAGTTCTTC. It translates to CSAVTSRSYNEQFF.

This clonotype has just a few counts. This chain connects TRBV11-2 to TRBJ1-6; D might be TRBD1 (6 bases). This CDR3 has 14 amino acids. Germline values: CDR1 SGHAT, CDR2 FQNNGV. V was pared by 6 bases and J by 6 bases, with 12 bases between. The CDR3 reads CASSNTGFNSPLHF. The CDR3 DNA sequence: TGTGCCAGCAGTAATACAGGGTTTAATTCACCCCTCCACTTT.

The chain is built from TRBV20-1 and TRBJ2-3; a weak D match, TRBD1 (7 bases). CDR1 is DFQATT, CDR2 SNEGSKA, per germline (reference sequence). The V end lost 3 bases, the J end lost 1 base, and 14 bases lay between the germline ends. The CDR3 is 15 amino acids. This CDR3 reads CSARTGGGGTDTQYF. Written as DNA, the CDR3 is TGCAGTGCTAGGACCGGAGGGGGCGGCACAGATACGCAGTATTTT.